This T cell receptor beta chain was recovered during a study of PD-1 blockade in classical Hodgkin lymphoma. General study points: Significant TCR diversity gains by C4D1 occurred in CD4+ but not CD8+ cells. Exclusion removed patients who began nivolumab under 1 year after ASCT. Complete responders entered with baseline diversity on par with newly diagnosed patients, the results showed.

Comment on this clone: Its antigen remains unidentified.

Germline V gene data show CDR1 as SGHAT and CDR2 as FQNNGV. The CDR3 has 14 residues. Deletions cut 4 bases from V and 3 bases from J, with 12 bases between. Every patient experienced relapse after autologous stem cell transplantation, and brentuximab vedotin exposure varied. Classification of best responses gave complete response, partial response or progressive disease. Sequenced by immunoSEQ multiplex PCR; TCRdb stores in-frame clones only, minus some. Of about 84,000 clones listed, about 89% are singletons. The specimen comprised peripheral blood mononuclear cells (PBMCs), sampled at baseline. This rearrangement joins TRBV11-2 to TRBJ1-1, with a weak D call TRBD1 (5 bases). The TCR was taken from a human donor with classical Hodgkin lymphoma. The CDR3 sequence is CASSWGDAYTEAFF. The CDR3 bases are TGTGCCAGCAGCTGGGGGGACGCTTACACTGAAGCTTTCTTT.